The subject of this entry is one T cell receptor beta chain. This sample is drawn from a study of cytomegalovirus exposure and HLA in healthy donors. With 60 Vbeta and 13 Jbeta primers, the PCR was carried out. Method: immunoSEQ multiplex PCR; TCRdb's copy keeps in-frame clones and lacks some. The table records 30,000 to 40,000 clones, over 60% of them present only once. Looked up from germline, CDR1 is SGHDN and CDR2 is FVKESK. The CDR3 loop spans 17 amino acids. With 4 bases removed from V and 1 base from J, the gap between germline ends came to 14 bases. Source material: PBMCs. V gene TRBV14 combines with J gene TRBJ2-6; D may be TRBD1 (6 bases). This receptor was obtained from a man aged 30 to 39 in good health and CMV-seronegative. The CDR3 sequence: CASSRLQGSSGANVLTF. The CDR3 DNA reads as TGTGCCAGCAGCCGCCTCCAGGGGAGTTCTGGGGCCAACGTCCTGACTTTC. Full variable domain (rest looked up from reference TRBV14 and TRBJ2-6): EAGVTQFPSHSVIEKGQTVTLRCDPISGHDNLYWYRRVMGKEIKFLLHFVKESKQDESGMPNNRFLAERTGGTYSTLKVQPAELEDSGVYFCASSRLQGSSGANVLTFGAGSRLTVL.